The 18 T cell receptor beta chains presented below share a single source sample, sequenced in a study of blood T cell repertoires in COVID-19. Only in-frame clones appear in the TCRdb table, and some are missing; sequencing was by immunoSEQ multiplex PCR. The profile covers about 160,000 clones, with 70% to 85% appearing a single time and about a fifth taken by the ten largest. The sequencing input was peripheral blood. Receptors were obtained from a woman older than 75 with acute or convalescent COVID-19.

The chain recombines TRBV6-1 with TRBJ2-1; D might be TRBD2 (5 bases). Between the trimmed V and J ends, which lost 1 base and 3 bases, there was a span of 10 bases. Germline CDR1 is MNHNS and CDR2 is SASEGT. This CDR3 contains 15 residues. The CDR3 here is CASSEEGGFYNEQFF. CDR3 DNA: TGTGCCAGCAGTGAAGAGGGCGGGTTCTACAATGAGCAGTTCTTC.

The V and J genes are TRBV5-6 and TRBJ2-1; 9 bases are a match to TRBD2. The V gene's germline CDR1 is SGHDT and CDR2 YYEEEE. The J segment lost 7 bases and the V segment lost 1 base, leaving 9 bases of the junction unmatched. The CDR3 is made up of 16 amino acids. The CDR3 loop reads CASSLLLREGRNEQFF. Written as DNA, the CDR3 is TGTGCCAGCAGCTTGTTACTGCGGGAGGGCCGAAATGAGCAGTTCTTC.

The V and J genes are TRBV6-2 or TRBV6-3 and TRBJ2-7; weak D call: TRBD2 (6 bases). CDR3 size: 14 residues. Germline-derived CDR1 and CDR2 are MNHEY and SVGEGT. Trimming pared 0 bases from V and 2 bases from J, leaving 8 bases between. CDR3 DNA: TGTGCCAGCAGTTACTCGGAGGGACCCTACGAGCAGTACTTC. This encodes CASSYSEGPYEQYF.

The chain combines TRBV28 with TRBJ1-5; the D gene is possibly TRBD1 (6 bases). The V and J ends lost 6 bases and 7 bases respectively, with 10 bases between them. Germline CDR1 is MDHEN and CDR2 is SYDVKM. The CDR3 has 12 residues. CDR3 sequence: CASSTGTQPQHF. The CDR3 DNA is TGTGCCAGCAGCACAGGGACCCAGCCCCAGCATTTT.

This rearrangement joins TRBV19 to TRBJ1-1; possibly TRBD1 for D (6 bases). The CDR3 has 14 residues. The ends were cut back, 6 bases at V and 2 bases at J, with 13 bases in the middle. The germline gives CDR1 LNHDA, CDR2 SQIVND (reference sequence). CDR3 region: CASRRTGTNTEAFF. CDR3 DNA: TGTGCCAGTAGACGAACAGGGACCAACACTGAAGCTTTCTTT.

The genes are TRBV2 and TRBJ1-2; the match to TRBD1 covers 8 bases. The CDR3 is 13 amino acids. Trimming at V came to 7 bases and at J to 7 bases, leaving 8 bases not matched to a gene. The germline V gene has CDR1 SNHLY and CDR2 FYNNEI. The CDR3 loop is CASIQSGGFGYTF. CDR3 sequence (DNA): TGTGCCAGCATTCAATCAGGGGGCTTTGGCTACACCTTC.

The gene calls are TRBV19 and TRBJ1-4; unclear D gene. The V end was cut by 3 bases, the J end by 1 base, with 6 bases between. The CDR3 runs 14 residues. Germline V CDR1 and CDR2: LNHDA, SQIVND (reference sequence). The CDR3 DNA follows: TGTGCCAGTAGTATCGGTGGAACTAATGAAAAACTGTTTTTT. Translation gives CASSIGGTNEKLFF. Complete variable domain (other parts from reference TRBV19 and TRBJ1-4): DGGITQSPKYLFRKEGQNVTLSCEQNLNHDAMYWYRQDPGQGLRLIYYSQIVNDFQKGDIAEGYSVSREKKESFPLTVTSAQKNPTAFYLCASSIGGTNEKLFFGSGTQLSVL.

The rearrangement uses TRBV18 and TRBJ1-1, with D perhaps matching TRBD1 (6 bases). Germline V CDR1 and CDR2: KGHSH, LQKENI. V was shortened by 6 bases and J by 4 bases, with 15 bases between the two germline ends. CDR3 length: 14 residues. CDR3 protein: CASSQTIGGTEAFF. CDR3 DNA sequence: TGTGCCAGCTCCCAAACAATAGGGGGCACTGAAGCTTTCTTT.

V usage is TRBV19 and J usage is TRBJ1-1; 7 bases agree with TRBD1. From germline, CDR1 is LNHDA and CDR2 SQIVND (reference sequence). V shed 6 bases, J shed 3 bases, and the junction held 10 bases outside the gene matches. The CDR3 sequence is 15 residues long. The CDR3 bases are TGTGCCAGTAGCGGACAGGACGGCAGACACACTGAAGCTTTCTTT. It encodes CASSGQDGRHTEAFF.

The chain recombines TRBV7-9 with TRBJ1-2; D unresolved. Germline V gene sequence: CDR1 SEHNR, CDR2 FQNEAQ (reference sequence). The V gene lost 7 bases and the J gene lost 2 bases, with 14 bases spanning the gap. The CDR3 runs to 14 residues. CDR3 bases: TGTGCCAGCACTTTCAACAGAGCAAACTATGGCTACACCTTC. Protein: CASTFNRANYGYTF. The whole variable domain, filled in from reference TRBV7-9 and TRBJ1-2, reads DTGVSQNPRHKITKRGQNVTFRCDPISEHNRLYWYRQTLGQGPEFLTYFQNEAQLEKSRLLSDRFSAERPKGSFSTLEIQRTEQGDSAMYLCASTFNRANYGYTFGSGTRLTVV.

This clone was seen a single time. The rearrangement links TRBV7-2 to TRBJ2-1; no definite D call. CDR1 is SGHTA, CDR2 FQGNSA, per germline. The CDR3 is made up of 12 amino acids. The V end was cut by 2 bases, the J end by 8 bases, with 7 bases between. CDR3 sequence reads: CASSLMSDEQFF. The CDR3 nucleotides read TGTGCCAGCAGCTTAATGAGCGATGAGCAGTTCTTC.

The chain uses TRBV5-6 and TRBJ2-3; the D gene is possibly TRBD1 (6 bases). V was shortened by 5 bases and J by 3 bases, with 16 bases between the two germline ends. The CDR3 runs 15 residues. Germline CDR1 SGHDT, CDR2 YYEEEE. CDR3 residues: CASRTGGYMTDTQYF. DNA for the CDR3: TGTGCCAGCAGGACAGGAGGTTACATGACAGATACGCAGTATTTT. Full variable domain (outside the CDR3, taken from reference TRBV5-6 and TRBJ2-3): DAGVTQSPTHLIKTRGQQVTLRCSPKSGHDTVSWYQQALGQGPQFIFQYYEEEERQRGNFPDRFSGHQFPNYSSELNVNALLLGDSALYLCASRTGGYMTDTQYFGPGTRLTVL.

There are a few counts of this clone. This chain joins TRBV5-4 and TRBJ2-1, with TRBD2 matching 12 bases. V shed 3 bases and J 4 bases; nucleotides not matched to a gene: 8. The CDR3 covers 17 residues. CDR1 is SGHNT and CDR2 is YYREEE in the germline V gene (reference sequence). CDR3 sequence: CASSSGLAGMGYNEQFF. The CDR3 coding sequence is TGTGCCAGCAGCTCCGGACTAGCGGGAATGGGTTACAATGAGCAGTTCTTC.

J is TRBJ2-3 and V is TRBV6-6; weak D call: TRBD1 (7 bases). V dropped 6 bases and J dropped 4 bases, with 17 bases sitting between them. The CDR3 runs 15 residues. In germline, CDR1 is MNHNY, CDR2 SVGAGI (reference sequence). The CDR3 region has the DNA TGTGCCAGCAGGGTTAGCGGAAGGGGGCCAGATACGCAGTATTTT. The encoded protein is CASRVSGRGPDTQYF.

This clone has just one count. V is TRBV7-9 and J is TRBJ2-7, with 13 bases that match TRBD2. The CDR3 is made up of 16 amino acids. The V gene's germline CDR1 is SEHNR and CDR2 FQNEAQ (reference sequence). With 5 bases clipped from V and 6 bases from J, the junction kept 10 bases outside the gene matches. CDR3 nucleotide sequence: TGTGCCAGCAGCCCACGGACTAGCGGGAGAATGGTCGAGCAGTACTTC. Amino acids: CASSPRTSGRMVEQYF.

This chain links TRBV5-1 with TRBJ2-2; D is possibly TRBD1 (7 bases). The V gene lost 2 bases and the J gene lost 6 bases, with 14 bases spanning the gap. The length of the CDR3 is 15 residues. The germline gives CDR1 SGHRS, CDR2 YFSETQ. CDR3 sequence: CASSFQGGFAGELFF. The CDR3 nucleotides are TGCGCCAGCAGCTTCCAGGGGGGATTCGCCGGGGAGCTGTTTTTT. The variable domain in full, completed from reference TRBV5-1 and TRBJ2-2, reads KAGVTQTPRYLIKTRGQQVTLSCSPISGHRSVSWYQQTPGQGLQFLFEYFSETQRNKGNFPGRFSGRQFSNSRSEMNVSTLELGDSALYLCASSFQGGFAGELFFGEGSRLTVL.

The chain employs TRBV6-2 or TRBV6-3 and TRBJ1-2; D is perhaps TRBD1 (6 bases). Germline V gives CDR1 MNHEY, CDR2 SVGEGT. V lost 4 bases to trimming and J lost 6 bases, with 12 bases between them. The CDR3 is 13 amino acids. The CDR3 is CASSSGGLNGYTF. CDR3 sequence (DNA): TGTGCCAGCAGTTCCGGGGGGCTCAATGGCTACACCTTC.

The chain couples TRBV6-5 to TRBJ2-1; possibly TRBD2 for D (6 bases). The germline gives CDR1 MNHEY, CDR2 SVGAGI. V was shortened by 5 bases and J by 10 bases, with 15 bases between the two germline ends. The CDR3 extends over 13 amino acids. DNA of the CDR3: TGTGCCAGCAGTCTCTCGGGGGTCAGGGAGCAGTTCTTC. It yields the protein CASSLSGVREQFF.